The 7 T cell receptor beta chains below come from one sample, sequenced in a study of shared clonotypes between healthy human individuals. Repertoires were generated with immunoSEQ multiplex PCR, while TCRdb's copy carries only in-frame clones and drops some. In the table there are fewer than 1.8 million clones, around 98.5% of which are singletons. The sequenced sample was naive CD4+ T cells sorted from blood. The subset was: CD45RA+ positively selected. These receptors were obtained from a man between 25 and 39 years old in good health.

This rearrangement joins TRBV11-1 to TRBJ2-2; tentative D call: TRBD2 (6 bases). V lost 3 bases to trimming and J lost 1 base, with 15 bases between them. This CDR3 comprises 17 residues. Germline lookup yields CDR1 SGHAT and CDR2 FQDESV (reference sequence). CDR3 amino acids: CASSFPKHSGNTGELFF. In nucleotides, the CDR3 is TGTGCCAGCAGCTTCCCCAAACATAGCGGGAACACCGGGGAGCTGTTTTTT.

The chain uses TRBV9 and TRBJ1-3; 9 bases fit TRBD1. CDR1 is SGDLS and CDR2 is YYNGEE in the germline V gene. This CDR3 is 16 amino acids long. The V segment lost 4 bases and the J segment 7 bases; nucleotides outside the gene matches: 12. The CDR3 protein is CASSPSRGQGANTIYF. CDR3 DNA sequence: TGTGCCAGCAGCCCCTCCCGGGGACAGGGTGCGAACACCATATATTTT.

CDR3: CASSLLGWNEKLFF. The CDR3 nucleotides are TGTGCCAGCAGCTTATTAGGGTGGAATGAAAAACTGTTTTTT. The chain combines TRBV7-2 with TRBJ1-4; D ambiguous. The V end lost 2 bases, the J end lost 5 bases, and 9 bases lay between the germline ends. Germline V gene lookup returns CDR1 SGHTA and CDR2 FQGNSA. The CDR3 runs 14 residues.

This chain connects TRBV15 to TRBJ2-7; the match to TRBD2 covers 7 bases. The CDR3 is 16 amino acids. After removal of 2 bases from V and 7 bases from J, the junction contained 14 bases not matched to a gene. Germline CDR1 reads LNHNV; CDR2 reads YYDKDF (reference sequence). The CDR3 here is CATSRSTGGRAGEQYF. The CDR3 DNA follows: TGTGCCACCAGCAGATCTACCGGGGGGAGGGCCGGGGAGCAGTACTTC.

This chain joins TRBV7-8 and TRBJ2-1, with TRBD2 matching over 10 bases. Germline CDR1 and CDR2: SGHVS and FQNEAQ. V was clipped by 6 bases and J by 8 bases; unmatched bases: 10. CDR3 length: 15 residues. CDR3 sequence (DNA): TGTGCCAGCAGACCGCTAGCGGGAGAAGGCTATGAGCAGTTCTTC. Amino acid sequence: CASRPLAGEGYEQFF.

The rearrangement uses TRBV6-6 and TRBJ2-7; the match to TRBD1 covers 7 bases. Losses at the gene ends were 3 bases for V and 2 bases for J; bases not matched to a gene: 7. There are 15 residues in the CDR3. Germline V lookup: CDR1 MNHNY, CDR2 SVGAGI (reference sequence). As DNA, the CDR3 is TGTGCCAGCAGTTATGGGCAGGGGGTTGCCTACGAGCAGTACTTC. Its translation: CASSYGQGVAYEQYF.

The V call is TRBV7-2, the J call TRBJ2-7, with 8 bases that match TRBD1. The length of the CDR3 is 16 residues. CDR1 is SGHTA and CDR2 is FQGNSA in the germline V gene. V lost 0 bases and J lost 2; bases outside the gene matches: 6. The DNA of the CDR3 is TGTGCCAGCAGCTTAGCATCCAGGGGGCATACCTACGAGCAGTACTTC. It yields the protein CASSLASRGHTYEQYF.